Sequencing of this TCR beta chain was carried out in a study of T cell responses to AZD1222 COVID-19 vaccine. The data were produced by immunoSEQ multiplex PCR, yet TCRdb's version contains in-frame clones alone and is incomplete. Here the sample spans fewer than 200,000 clones, 70% to 90% being singletons. In regard to this clone: What it binds is not known.

Study-wide results and limits: With dominance at 160-218 and 743-854, vaccine-associated CD4 TCRs spanned spike. The peak T cell response came first, and repertoires were sampled only after it. Epitopes outside B.1.351 and B.1.1.7 mutated regions reportedly drew nearly half of spike TCRs.

CDR3 size: 13 residues. Germline assignment: CDR1 LNHDA and CDR2 SQIVND (reference sequence). Trimming shortened V by 2 bases and J by 6 bases, and 11 bases separated the two germline ends. The sample here was peripheral blood, taken on day 0 of AZD1222 vaccination. The clonotype originates from an adult in good health. The rearrangement links TRBV19 to TRBJ2-7; no definite D call. CDR3 nucleotide sequence: TGTGCCAGTAGTATACGTGAAGGCGGCGAGCAGTACTTC. Its protein is CASSIREGGEQYF.